This TCR beta chain was sequenced for a study of shared clonotypes between healthy human individuals. Repertoires were generated with immunoSEQ multiplex PCR, while TCRdb's copy carries only in-frame clones and drops some. The sample has about 1.1 million clones, roughly 74% seen once; the top ten hold 0.5% to 0.65%. The sequenced sample was memory CD4+ T cells from PBMCs. Subset here: CD45RA-negative fraction. This TCR derives from a man between 18 and 29 years old in good health. Some clones in this sample may be carry-over from other donors' samples.

The CDR3 loop is CATEGRPPNTEAFF. DNA of the CDR3: TGTGCCACCGAGGGACGGCCCCCGAACACTGAAGCTTTCTTT. V and J are TRBV5-4 and TRBJ1-1, with a tentative D call TRBD1 (5 bases). The CDR3 contains 14 residues. CDR1 is SGHNT and CDR2 is YYREEE in the germline V gene (reference sequence). Deletions cut 9 bases from V and 1 base from J, with 16 bases between.